This T cell receptor beta chain was captured by sequencing in a study of T cell repertoires in cytomegalovirus infection (dated by TCRdb to about 2019). Concerning the study at large: Donor HLA type was relevant to the analysis, because carriage of CMV infection together with the matching HLA type was indicated by public TCR beta signatures.

The paper as a whole reports these results and caveats: In both this cohort and an independent cohort of some 380 donors, the cumulative frequency of public TCR beta family members distinguished carriers of CMV infection plus the relevant HLA type. The ex vivo response was dominated by HLA-C-restricted CMV-specific TCR beta clonotypes, which also provided the single most frequent clonotype in two of eight donors.

As for this clonotype: The clone's antigen remains unknown. No much larger clone is present one base from it, and per-base qualities are unavailable.

Reading the germline V gene (reference sequence) gives CDR1 DFQATT and CDR2 SNEGSKA. Deletion took 6 bases off V and 4 bases off J, with a span of 15 bases between the germline ends. Reading from cysteine to phenylalanine, the CDR3 counts 13 amino acids. Only the CDR3 DNA is retained, 39 bases long and in frame from the first base. These reads were obtained on an Illumina HiSeq 1500. The public sequencing data were trimmed at Q25 with fastp and processed into clonotypes with MiXCR by TCRdb, which kept only in-frame beta chains. Each record represents a unique CDR3 protein, reported with the most common genes and DNA among its rows. The table for this sample lists some 600,000 distinct CDR3 sequences; approximately 25% of them were counted only once. Jointly, the top ten make up around 7.6% of the sample.

The sample was CD8+ T cells from PBMCs. The source is a human donor in good health (CMV status not recorded). Some clones in this sample may be carry-over from other donors' samples. The V and J genes are TRBV20-1 and TRBJ2-5; TRBD1 is a weak D gene call, 6 bases matching. The CDR3: CSAPDSPLETQYF. The DNA is TGCAGTGCCCCGGACAGCCCCCTAGAGACCCAGTACTTC.